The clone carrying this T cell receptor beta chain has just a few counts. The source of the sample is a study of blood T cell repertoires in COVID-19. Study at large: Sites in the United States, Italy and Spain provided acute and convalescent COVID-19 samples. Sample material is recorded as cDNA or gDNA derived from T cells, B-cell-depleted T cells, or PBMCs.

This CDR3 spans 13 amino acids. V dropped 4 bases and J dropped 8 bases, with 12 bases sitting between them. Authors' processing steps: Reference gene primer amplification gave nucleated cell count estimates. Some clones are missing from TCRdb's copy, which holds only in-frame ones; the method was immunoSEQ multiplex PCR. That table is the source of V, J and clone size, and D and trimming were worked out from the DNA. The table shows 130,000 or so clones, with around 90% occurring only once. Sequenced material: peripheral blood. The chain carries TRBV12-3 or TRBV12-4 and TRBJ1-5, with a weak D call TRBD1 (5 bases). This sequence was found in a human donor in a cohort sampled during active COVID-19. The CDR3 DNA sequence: TGTGCCAGCAGTTCGGGTGGGGGGAAGCCCCAGCATTTT. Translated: CASSSGGGKPQHF.